The 28 T cell receptor beta chains listed next were all sequenced from one sample in a study of shared clonotypes between healthy human individuals. Here immunoSEQ multiplex PCR was the method, and the copy in TCRdb shows in-frame clones only, minus some. The sample comprises about 1,900,000 clones, about 95% of which are singletons, and 1% to 1.5% rests with the top ten. Positive CCR7 selection of CD45RO-negative cells yielded the naive CD8 cells, and terminally differentiated effector memory CD45RA+ cells were excluded. Sequenced input: naive CD8+ T cells sorted from blood. These receptors all stem from a man younger than 35 in good health.

The CDR3 sequence is CASSLRRSRPRYEQYF. The CDR3 DNA reads as TGCGCCAGCAGCTTGAGGCGAAGTCGGCCGCGCTACGAGCAGTACTTC. This sequence joins TRBV5-1 and TRBJ2-7; D is uncertain. Per the germline V gene, CDR1 is SGHRS and CDR2 is YFSETQ. The V end lost 1 base, the J end lost 3 bases, and 17 bases lay between the germline ends. This CDR3 has 16 amino acids.

The V and J genes are TRBV6-5 and TRBJ1-4, with D maybe TRBD1 (6 bases). V was pared by 3 bases and J by 8 bases, with 16 bases between. Germline assignment: CDR1 MNHEY and CDR2 SVGAGI. The CDR3 consists of 15 residues. The CDR3 loop is CASSYSLGRGEKLFF. As DNA, the CDR3 is TGTGCCAGCAGTTATAGCTTGGGCAGGGGCGAAAAACTGTTTTTT.

The chain joins TRBV19 to TRBJ2-3, with 7 bases that match TRBD2. The CDR3 is made up of 14 amino acids. Germline CDR1 LNHDA, CDR2 SQIVND (reference sequence). After removal of 2 bases from V and 5 bases from J, the junction contained 4 bases not matched to a gene. The CDR3 loop is CASSIIGEGDTQYF. As DNA, the CDR3 is TGTGCCAGTAGTATAATAGGGGAGGGAGATACGCAGTATTTT. Full variable domain (rest looked up from reference TRBV19 and TRBJ2-3): DGGITQSPKYLFRKEGQNVTLSCEQNLNHDAMYWYRQDPGQGLRLIYYSQIVNDFQKGDIAEGYSVSREKKESFPLTVTSAQKNPTAFYLCASSIIGEGDTQYFGPGTRLTVL.

This clone showed up just once. CDR3 DNA: TGTGCCAGCAGGCGCACAGGGTTCGATACGCAGTATTTT. It encodes CASRRTGFDTQYF. The rearrangement joins TRBV6-5 to TRBJ2-3; D perhaps matches TRBD1 (6 bases). The CDR3 is 13 amino acids. CDR1 is MNHEY and CDR2 is SVGAGI in the germline V gene. V was cut by 6 bases and J by 6 bases, with 13 bases left in between.

The CDR3 DNA follows: TGTGCCAGCAGCTTGATGGCAGGGGGCAATCAGCCCCAGCATTTT. As protein: CASSLMAGGNQPQHF. The rearrangement uses TRBV5-5 and TRBJ1-5, with D perhaps matching TRBD1 (6 bases). This CDR3 has 15 residues. Trimming cost V 1 base and J 2 bases, with 10 bases left between them. In germline, CDR1 is SGHKS, CDR2 YYEKEE (reference sequence).

The chain employs TRBV6-1 and TRBJ2-7, with D possibly being TRBD2 (6 bases). Per germline, CDR1 MNHNS and CDR2 SASEGT. V was shortened by 4 bases and J by 6 bases, with 25 bases between the two germline ends. This CDR3 comprises 17 residues. This CDR3 is CASSGEHRLEVPSEQYF. DNA of the CDR3: TGTGCCAGCAGTGGGGAGCATCGACTAGAGGTCCCCAGCGAGCAGTACTTC.

The chain joins TRBV6-5 to TRBJ1-5, with unresolved D. Germline values: CDR1 MNHEY, CDR2 SVGAGI. The V end was cut by 10 bases, the J end by 2 bases, with 9 bases between. CDR3 length: 12 residues. CDR3 sequence: CATGLGNQPQHF. The CDR3 DNA reads as TGTGCCACCGGGCTCGGCAATCAGCCCCAGCATTTT.

V and J are TRBV14 and TRBJ1-1; D gene unclear. Germline V gene sequence: CDR1 SGHDN, CDR2 FVKESK. This CDR3 region has 14 residues. V dropped 2 bases and J dropped 4 bases, with 11 bases sitting between them. CDR3 coding DNA: TGTGCCAGCAGCCAATTCCAAGTTGCCACTGAAGCTTTCTTT. It encodes CASSQFQVATEAFF.

CDR3 protein: CASSPIVTDTQYF. The CDR3 bases are TGTGCCAGCTCACCAATAGTGACAGATACGCAGTATTTT. V usage is TRBV18 and J usage is TRBJ2-3; D is unclear. Germline assignment: CDR1 KGHSH and CDR2 LQKENI. CDR3 length: 13 residues. The V end was cut by 2 bases, the J end by 3 bases, with 6 bases between.

This clone appeared a few times. Other nucleotide sequences in the sample specify the same CDR3. The J gene is TRBJ1-1, the V gene TRBV2; no reliable D call. V lost 4 bases and J lost 1, with 4 bases in between. From germline, CDR1 is SNHLY and CDR2 FYNNEI. The CDR3 is 12 residues long. The DNA of the CDR3 is TGTGCCAGCAGTGGGGAGAACACTGAAGCTTTCTTT. This translates into CASSGENTEAFF. The full variable domain, completed using reference TRBV2 and TRBJ1-1, is EPEVTQTPSHQVTQMGQEVILRCVPISNHLYFYWYRQILGQKVEFLVSFYNNEISEKSEIFDDQFSVERPDGSNFTLKIRSTKLEDSAMYFCASSGENTEAFFGQGTRLTVV.

The chain combines TRBV18 with TRBJ1-4; no clear D. V lost 2 bases to trimming and J lost 1 base, with 8 bases between them. Per germline, CDR1 KGHSH and CDR2 LQKENI. The CDR3 extends over 15 amino acids. The CDR3 nucleotides are TGTGCCAGCTCACCAGAGGCCGGAACTAATGAAAAACTGTTTTTT. This sequence encodes CASSPEAGTNEKLFF. The variable domain in full, with the rest retrieved from reference TRBV18 and TRBJ1-4, is NAGVMQNPRHLVRRRGQEARLRCSPMKGHSHVYWYRQLPEEGLKFMVYLQKENIIDESGMPKERFSAEFPKEGPSILRIQQVVRGDSAAYFCASSPEAGTNEKLFFGSGTQLSVL.

This sequence joins TRBV9 and TRBJ2-3, with D uncertain. The length of the CDR3 is 14 residues. Germline lookup yields CDR1 SGDLS and CDR2 YYNGEE. V was trimmed by 3 bases and J by 10 bases, leaving 18 bases between them. The CDR3 region is CASSEPLAPLAQYF. CDR3 DNA: TGTGCCAGCAGCGAGCCTCTGGCCCCCCTCGCGCAGTATTTT.

The V gene is TRBV10-3, the J gene TRBJ2-7; 8 nucleotides align to TRBD1. Trimming removed 0 bases from V and 5 bases from J; junction bases left unmatched: 12. Per the germline V gene, CDR1 is ENHRY and CDR2 is SYGVKD. The CDR3 runs 17 residues. The CDR3 region is CAISESTRTGKSDEQYF. The CDR3 DNA reads as TGTGCCATCAGTGAGTCGACTCGGACAGGGAAAAGTGACGAGCAGTACTTC.

This chain links TRBV10-1 with TRBJ2-1; TRBD1 matches 7 bases. V lost 3 bases and J lost 8; bases outside the gene matches: 13. This CDR3 is built from 16 residues. The germline gives CDR1 WNHNN, CDR2 SYGVQD (reference sequence). The CDR3 DNA reads TGCGCCAGCAGTGAAACACAGGGGAGCAATGTTGATGAGCAGTTCTTC. Encoded protein: CASSETQGSNVDEQFF.

As concerns this clone: Other DNA sequences within the sample encode an identical CDR3. V usage is TRBV6-5 and J usage is TRBJ1-5; TRBD1 is a possible D gene (6 bases). This CDR3 spans 15 amino acids. From germline, CDR1 is MNHEY and CDR2 SVGAGI. V shed 0 bases and J shed 1 base, with 7 bases lying between them. CDR3 nucleotides: TGTGCCAGCAGTTACTCCGGGGGCAGCAATCAGCCCCAGCATTTT. Translation: CASSYSGGSNQPQHF.

The chain carries TRBV4-3 and TRBJ2-5; 14 bases align to TRBD2. This CDR3 is 16 amino acids long. Trimming cost V 3 bases and J 6 bases; bases outside gene matches: 6. The germline V gene encodes CDR1 LGHNA and CDR2 YSLEER. DNA for the CDR3: TGCGCCAGCAGCCAGGGGACTAGCGGGAGTCGGAAGACCCAGTACTTC. Its protein is CASSQGTSGSRKTQYF.

The chain is built from TRBV30 and TRBJ1-1, with D tentatively TRBD1 (6 bases). Looked up from germline, CDR1 is GTSNPN and CDR2 is SVGIG (reference sequence). The CDR3 has 14 amino acids. Trimming stripped 6 bases from V and 0 bases from J, with 14 bases between. CDR3 sequence reads: CACSTTGLNTEAFF. The CDR3 DNA is TGTGCCTGCAGCACCACAGGGCTGAACACTGAAGCTTTCTTT.

This chain links TRBV27 with TRBJ1-4; D remains unclear. There are 15 residues in the CDR3. Germline assignment: CDR1 MNHEY and CDR2 SMNVEV (reference sequence). V lost 1 base and J 0 bases, leaving 6 bases between the germline ends. CDR3 sequence (DNA): TGTGCCAGCAGTTTATTAGGGTCAACTAATGAAAAACTGTTTTTT. Translating it yields CASSLLGSTNEKLFF.

The count of this clone is one. The rearrangement uses TRBV10-3 and TRBJ2-1; TRBD2 matches at 7 bases. The ends lost 3 bases at V and 2 bases at J; junction bases unmatched: 4. This CDR3 is built from 15 residues. The germline V gene has CDR1 ENHRY and CDR2 SYGVKD. The CDR3: CAISDSGLAYNEQFF. CDR3 nucleotides: TGTGCCATCAGTGATAGCGGGCTAGCCTACAATGAGCAGTTCTTC.

About this clone itself: Other DNA sequences within the sample encode an identical CDR3. The chain carries TRBV11-2 and TRBJ2-7; 8 positions agree with TRBD1. The ends lost 5 bases at V and 3 bases at J; junction bases unmatched: 9. Germline values: CDR1 SGHAT, CDR2 FQNNGV. CDR3 size: 15 residues. The CDR3 region is CASSLPGTGFYEQYF. The CDR3 DNA sequence: TGTGCCAGCAGCCTGCCCGGGACAGGCTTCTACGAGCAGTACTTC.

The chain couples TRBV15 to TRBJ2-5; 9 bases line up with TRBD1. Trimming removed 2 bases from V and 5 bases from J; junction bases left unmatched: 9. The V gene's germline CDR1 is LNHNV and CDR2 YYDKDF (reference sequence). The CDR3 loop spans 16 amino acids. For the CDR3, the DNA is TGTGCCACCAGCAGACCCGGGACAGGGTATTTGGAGACCCAGTACTTC. It specifies CATSRPGTGYLETQYF.

The J gene is TRBJ1-1, the V gene TRBV5-6, with D perhaps TRBD1 (6 bases). The CDR3 runs to 13 residues. Germline loops: CDR1 SGHDT, CDR2 YYEEEE. The ends were cut back, 2 bases at V and 3 bases at J, with 8 bases in the middle. CDR3 coding DNA: TGTGCCAGCAGCTTTAAGGGGGACACTGAAGCTTTCTTT. Translated: CASSFKGDTEAFF.

The V call is TRBV27, the J call TRBJ2-1, with D maybe TRBD1 (6 bases). Trimming pared 5 bases from V and 2 bases from J, leaving 16 bases between. Germline values: CDR1 MNHEY, CDR2 SMNVEV (reference sequence). CDR3 size: 16 residues. As DNA, the CDR3 is TGTGCCAGCAGTCCCGTAGGGGGAGCCACCTACAATGAGCAGTTCTTC. This translates into CASSPVGGATYNEQFF.

This chain uses TRBV10-1 with TRBJ1-1; D gene uncertain. There are 15 residues in the CDR3. Trimming took 0 bases from V and 3 from J, leaving 11 bases between them. Germline CDR1 reads WNHNN; CDR2 reads SYGVQD (reference sequence). The CDR3 loop reads CASSESTGWDTEAFF. The CDR3 nucleotides read TGCGCCAGCAGTGAGTCGACGGGTTGGGACACTGAAGCTTTCTTT.

This clone was counted once. The CDR3 region has the DNA TGCGCCAGCAGTGCCATCTCCGCCACCGGGGAGCTGTTTTTT. Encoded protein: CASSAISATGELFF. The chain has TRBV10-2 and TRBJ2-2; D call uncertain. V was clipped by 4 bases and J by 4 bases, with 10 bases between them. CDR1 is WSHSY and CDR2 is SAAADI in the germline V gene. The CDR3 is 14 amino acids.

This clone was recorded only once. Here the CDR3 reads CASSPRGTASYNEQFF. The CDR3 bases are TGTGCCAGCTCACCACGTGGGACAGCCTCCTACAATGAGCAGTTCTTC. The chain employs TRBV18 and TRBJ2-1, with 7 nucleotides matching TRBD1. V lost 1 base, J lost 0 bases, and 3 bases stayed unmatched. CDR1 and CDR2 from the germline V gene are KGHSH and LQKENI. The CDR3 sequence is 16 residues long.

A word on this clone: This same CDR3 is encoded by further DNA sequences in the sample. The CDR3 nucleotides read TGTGCCAGCTCACCACCAGGGAACACTGAAGCTTTCTTT. Translation gives CASSPPGNTEAFF. The V and J genes are TRBV18 and TRBJ1-1; no clear D. CDR1 and CDR2 from the germline V gene are KGHSH and LQKENI. V was clipped by 0 bases and J by 1 base, with 3 bases between them. CDR3 size: 13 residues.

This clone was recorded once. J is TRBJ1-6 and V is TRBV9, with 10 bases fitting TRBD1. Germline V gene sequence: CDR1 SGDLS, CDR2 YYNGEE. V dropped 2 bases and J dropped 4; count of bases not matched to a gene: 3. The CDR3 covers 16 residues. The DNA for the CDR3 is TGTGCCAGCAGCGTTGGGGGACAGGGGTATAATTCACCCCTCCACTTT. Protein: CASSVGGQGYNSPLHF.